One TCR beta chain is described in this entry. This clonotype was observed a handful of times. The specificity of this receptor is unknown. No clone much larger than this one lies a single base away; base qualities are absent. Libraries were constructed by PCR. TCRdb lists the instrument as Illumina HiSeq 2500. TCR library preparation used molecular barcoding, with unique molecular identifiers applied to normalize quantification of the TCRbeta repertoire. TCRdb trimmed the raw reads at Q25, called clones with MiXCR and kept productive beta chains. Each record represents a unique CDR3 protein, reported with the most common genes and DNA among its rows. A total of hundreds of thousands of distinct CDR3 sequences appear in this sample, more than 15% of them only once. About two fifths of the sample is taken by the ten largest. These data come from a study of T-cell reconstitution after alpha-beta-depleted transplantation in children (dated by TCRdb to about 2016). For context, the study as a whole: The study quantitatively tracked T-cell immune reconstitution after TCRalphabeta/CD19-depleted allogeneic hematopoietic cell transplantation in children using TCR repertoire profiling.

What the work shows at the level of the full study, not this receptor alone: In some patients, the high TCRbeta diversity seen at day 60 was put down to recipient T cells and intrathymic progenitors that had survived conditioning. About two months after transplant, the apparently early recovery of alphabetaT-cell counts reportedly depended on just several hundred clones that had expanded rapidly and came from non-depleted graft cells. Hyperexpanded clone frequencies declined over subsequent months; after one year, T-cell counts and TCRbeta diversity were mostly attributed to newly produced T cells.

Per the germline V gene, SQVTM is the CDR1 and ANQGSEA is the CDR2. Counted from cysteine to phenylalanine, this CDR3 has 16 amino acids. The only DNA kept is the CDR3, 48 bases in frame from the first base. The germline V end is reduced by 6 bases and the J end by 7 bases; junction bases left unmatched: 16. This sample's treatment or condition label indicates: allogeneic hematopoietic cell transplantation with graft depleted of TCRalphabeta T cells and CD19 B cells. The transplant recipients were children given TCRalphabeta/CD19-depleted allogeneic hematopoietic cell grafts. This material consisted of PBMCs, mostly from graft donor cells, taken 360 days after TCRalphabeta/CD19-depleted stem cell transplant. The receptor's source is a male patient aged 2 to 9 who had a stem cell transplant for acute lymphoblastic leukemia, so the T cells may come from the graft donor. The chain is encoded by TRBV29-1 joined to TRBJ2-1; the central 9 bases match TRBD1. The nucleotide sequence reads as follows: TGCAGCGTGATACCGTGGACAGGGGATGAGAGGAATGAGCAGTTCTTC. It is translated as CSVIPWTGDERNEQFF.